A selection of T cell receptor beta chains follows, all from one sample in a study of memory CD4+ T cells and cytomegalovirus serostatus. The assay was immunoSEQ multiplex PCR, and TCRdb's table has in-frame clones only and misses some. The sample includes about 67,000 clones, about 80% seen only once; the top ten take about 4.7%. What was sequenced was memory CD4+ T cells from blood. These receptor sequences come from an adult in good health and CMV-seropositive. Both conserved end residues are part of each CDR3. The D gene is left open where the match is weak. Size values are once, few and many counts, or a class for expanded clones, and some rows have none.

TRBJ2-7	NA	TRBV6-5	TRBD2	TGTGCCACCTCCAAAAGCGGGGATCGCTACGAGCAGTACTTC	CATSKSGDRYEQYF
TRBJ1-1	NA	TRBV11-3	NA	TGTGCCAGCAGCCTCGGGGAGGGCACTGAAGCTTTCTTT	CASSLGEGTEAFF
TRBJ2-1	NA	TRBV5-1	TRBD1	TGCGCCAGCAGCTTGGATGGGACAGGGTCGAATGAGCAGTTCTTC	CASSLDGTGSNEQFF
TRBJ1-2	NA	TRBV30	NA	TGTGCCTGGTATACCGGGACATGGGATAACTATGGCTACACCTTC	CAWYTGTWDNYGYTF
TRBJ2-7	NA	TRBV18	NA	TGTGCCAGCTCAGCGGAGGGGGTCTACGAGCAGTACTTC	CASSAEGVYEQYF
TRBJ1-1	NA	TRBV10-3	NA	TGTGCCATCAGTGAGCCGCCGGGAAACACTGAAGCTTTCTTT	CAISEPPGNTEAFF
TRBJ1-1	NA	TRBV30	TRBD1	TGTGCCTGGAGGTTACAGGGGGCGATGAATGCTTTCTTT	CAWRLQGAMNAFF
TRBJ1-2	few	TRBV7-8	NA	TGTGCCAGCAGCCGAAGCGGGTGGGCGTATGGCTACACCTTC	CASSRSGWAYGYTF
TRBJ2-5	NA	TRBV2	TRBD2	TGTGCCAGCAATAGAAGGAATGCGGGAGGTGGCCAAGAGACCCAGTACTTC	CASNRRNAGGGQETQYF
TRBJ2-1	few	TRBV7-3	TRBD2	TGTGCCAGCAGCCAGATAGCGGGGAACAATGAGCAGTTCTTC	CASSQIAGNNEQFF
TRBJ1-3	NA	TRBV6-1	NA	TGTGCCATCGGGGCAGCCGCCAACTCTGGAAACACCATATATTTT	CAIGAAANSGNTIYF
TRBJ2-7	NA	TRBV18	NA	TGTGCCAGCTCACCCGTATCGAGGGCTGACTACGAGCAGTACTTC	CASSPVSRADYEQYF
TRBJ2-5	NA	TRBV28	NA	TGTGCCAGCAGTTTAATGGGGGGCGTAAAGACCCAGTACTTC	CASSLMGGVKTQYF
TRBJ1-4	NA	TRBV11-2	NA	TGTGCCAGCAGCTTACCCGGGGTCGCCGAAAAACTGTTTTTT	CASSLPGVAEKLFF
TRBJ2-1	NA	TRBV7-2	NA	TGTGCCAGCAGCCCTGGGGGGAGCTCCTACAATGAGCAGTTCTTC	CASSPGGSSYNEQFF
TRBJ1-1	NA	TRBV7-2	NA	TGTGCCAGCAGCTTTCGCAGGGGAACAGACGCTGAAGCTTTCTTT	CASSFRRGTDAEAFF
TRBJ2-2	NA	TRBV10-1	NA	TGCGCCAGCAGAGAGGACGGGAACACCGGGGAGCTGTTTTTT	CASREDGNTGELFF
TRBJ2-7	NA	TRBV9	TRBD1	TGTGCCAGCAGCGGCCGGACAGGGGACTACGAGCAGTACTTC	CASSGRTGDYEQYF
TRBJ2-5	NA	TRBV20-1	TRBD1	TGCAGTGCCGTCGTGACAGGGAGTCAGTACTTC	CSAVVTGSQYF
TRBJ1-2	NA	TRBV4-2	TRBD1	TGTGCCAGCAACGACAGGGGTCTGTATGGCTACACCTTC	CASNDRGLYGYTF
TRBJ1-3	NA	TRBV6-1	TRBD1	TGTGCCAGCAGTGGAGGGGGCTCTGGACTGATCTCTGGAAACACCATATATTTT	CASSGGGSGLISGNTIYF
TRBJ1-2	NA	TRBV29-1	NA	TGCAGCGTCGCGGACAGCCTAGGCTATGGCTACACCTTC	CSVADSLGYGYTF
TRBJ2-5	few	TRBV5-5	TRBD2	TGTGCCAGCAGCAGCCTAGCGGGGAGAGAACAAGAGACCCAGTACTTC	CASSSLAGREQETQYF
TRBJ2-5	few	TRBV28	TRBD1	TGTGCCAGCAGGGGACAGGACCAAGAGACCCAGTACTTC	CASRGQDQETQYF
TRBJ1-6	once	TRBV2	NA	TGTGCCAGCAGTCCAGATCGGGCAGTAAATTCACCCCTCCACTTT	CASSPDRAVNSPLHF
TRBJ2-7	NA	TRBV6-5	NA	TGTGCCAGCAGTTACTCGATTTACGAGCAGTACTTC	CASSYSIYEQYF
TRBJ1-2	NA	TRBV6-5	NA	TGTGCCAGCAGTAGAGGGAGTGGCTACACCTTC	CASSRGSGYTF
TRBJ1-2	NA	TRBV7-2	NA	TGTGCCAGCAGCCCCACGGACGGACCTAACTATGGCTACACCTTC	CASSPTDGPNYGYTF
TRBJ2-7	few	TRBV19	NA	TGTGCCAGTAGTGGGGGGAGCTCCTACGAGCAGTACTTC	CASSGGSSYEQYF
TRBJ2-1	NA	TRBV5-1	NA	TGCGCCAGCAGCTTGGGTCAGGGGCCGCCTATGGGGCAGTTCTTC	CASSLGQGPPMGQFF
TRBJ1-4	few	TRBV27	NA	TGTGCCAGCAGTTCTAAGTTAATTGGAAAACTGTTTTTT	CASSSKLIGKLFF
TRBJ1-2	NA	TRBV7-3	TRBD1	TGTGCCAGCAGCCCCCGACAGGGATCCCCCTATGGCTACACCTTC	CASSPRQGSPYGYTF
TRBJ1-4	NA	TRBV5-4	NA	TGTGCCAGCAGCTTGTGGTTAGGGGAAAAACTGTTTTTT	CASSLWLGEKLFF
TRBJ2-2	few	TRBV2	NA	TGTGCCAGCAGTAGGGGGGAACGGGTGGCCGGGGAGCTGTTTTTT	CASSRGERVAGELFF
TRBJ1-2	NA	TRBV5-1	NA	TGCGCCAGCAGCCAGGACACAGGGTCCCTTGGCTACACCTTC	CASSQDTGSLGYTF
TRBJ1-4	NA	TRBV5-1	NA	TGCGCCAGCAGCACCAGAAATGGGAGGGAAAAACTGTTTTTT	CASSTRNGREKLFF
TRBJ2-3	NA	TRBV28	NA	TGTGCCAGCACCACCTCGGATACGCAGTATTTT	CASTTSDTQYF
TRBJ1-1	few	TRBV2	NA	TGTGCCAGCAGTGTCTCCCATACAGGGGAAGCTTTCTTT	CASSVSHTGEAFF
TRBJ1-4	few	TRBV19	NA	TGTGCCAGTAGAACAACCCGGGACAATTCTAATGAAAAACTGTTTTTT	CASRTTRDNSNEKLFF
TRBJ2-7	NA	TRBV28	TRBD2	TGTGCCAGCAGCCCGGGACTAGCGGTGCCTTCCTACGAGCAGTACTTC	CASSPGLAVPSYEQYF
TRBJ2-3	NA	TRBV4-1	TRBD2	TGCGCCAGCAGCCTGGGACTAGCGGGAGCCCCGGGGACAGATACGCAGTATTTT	CASSLGLAGAPGTDTQYF
TRBJ1-1	NA	TRBV27	TRBD1	TGTGCCAGCAGGGGACAGGGAAAAACTGAAGCTTTCTTT	CASRGQGKTEAFF
TRBJ1-1	NA	TRBV28	TRBD1	TGTGCCAGCAACTTCGTGACAGGGGGAAAAACTGAAGCTTTCTTT	CASNFVTGGKTEAFF
TRBJ1-2	NA	TRBV11-2	NA	TGTGCCAGCAGTCCCAGGGACTATTGGGGCTACACCTTC	CASSPRDYWGYTF
TRBJ2-1	NA	TRBV7-9	TRBD2	TGTGCCAGCAGCTTAGGGGACTACTTTTACAATGAGCAGTTCTTC	CASSLGDYFYNEQFF
TRBJ1-4	NA	TRBV6-5	NA	TGTGCCAGCAGTTATTCCACGGGGCACACTAATGAAAAACTGTTTTTT	CASSYSTGHTNEKLFF
TRBJ2-2	NA	TRBV7-2	TRBD2	TGTGCCGCCAAGCGGGGGAGAAACACCGGGGAGCTGTTTTTT	CAAKRGRNTGELFF
TRBJ2-1	NA	TRBV5-4	NA	TGTGCCAGCAGCTTGGAGGCGGGATCTGAGCAGTTCTTC	CASSLEAGSEQFF
TRBJ2-3	NA	TRBV5-1	NA	TGCGCCAGCAGCCCGGGGGACTCCACAGATACGCAGTATTTT	CASSPGDSTDTQYF
TRBJ1-2	NA	TRBV5-6	NA	TGTGCCAGCAGCCCTCTTGCGGGGGGGGGCTACACCTTC	CASSPLAGGGYTF
TRBJ1-3	NA	TRBV6-1	NA	TGTGCCAGCAGGGTCAACTCTGGAAACACCATATATTTT	CASRVNSGNTIYF
TRBJ1-2	once	TRBV27	TRBD1	TGTGCCAGCAGTTTCTCCAGGGGGCCCTATGGCTACACCTTC	CASSFSRGPYGYTF